These T cell receptor beta chains were read from a single sample in a study of T cell responses to AZD1222 COVID-19 vaccine. Produced via immunoSEQ multiplex PCR; TCRdb's table is partial and in-frame only. The profile shows about 120,000 clones, just over 85% of them singletons. The specimen was peripheral blood, collected on day 0 of AZD1222 vaccination. Receptor source: an adult in good health. CDR3s include the opening cysteine and the closing phenylalanine or tryptophan. The order of the fields is clone size, J gene, D gene, V gene, CDR3 DNA, CDR3 protein. The D gene is left open where the match is weak. Not every row has a clone size; where given, it reads once, few, many or a size class.

NA,TRBJ2-2,NA,TRBV6-4,TGTGCCAGCAGTCCGGACTTGAACACCGGGGAGCTGTTTTTT,CASSPDLNTGELFF
few,TRBJ2-7,NA,TRBV4-3,TGCGCCAGCAGCCAGGAACTAGGTGACAGGAGGGCCTACGAGCAGTACTTC,CASSQELGDRRAYEQYF
NA,TRBJ1-6,NA,TRBV5-6,TGTGCCAGCAGCTTGGTGCAGGGTGTAAGTTCACCCCTCCACTTT,CASSLVQGVSSPLHF
NA,TRBJ2-3,NA,TRBV5-4,TGTGCCAGCAGCCCCGTTGCGGGCGGGAGCACAGATACGCAGTATTTT,CASSPVAGGSTDTQYF
NA,TRBJ2-7,TRBD1,TRBV28,TGTGCCAGCAGTTCACGGGACAGCTCCTACGAGCAGTACTTC,CASSSRDSSYEQYF
NA,TRBJ1-2,NA,TRBV5-6,TGTGCCAGCAGCGTTTGGAGTCGCCTCTCTAGCTATGGCTACACCTTC,CASSVWSRLSSYGYTF
NA,TRBJ1-2,NA,TRBV6-2/TRBV6-3,TGTGCCAGCAGTTACGTTAGGGATACTGGCTACACCTTC,CASSYVRDTGYTF
NA,TRBJ2-1,NA,TRBV6-6,TGTGCCAGCAGCCTCCTAATCAATGAGCAGTTCTTC,CASSLLINEQFF
NA,TRBJ1-2,NA,TRBV2,TGTGCCAGCATAGGTTTAGGGTTGGTTGGCTACACCTTC,CASIGLGLVGYTF
NA,TRBJ1-2,NA,TRBV14,TGTGCCAGCAGCCCGACACCCCTCCTTGACTATGGCTACACCTTC,CASSPTPLLDYGYTF
NA,TRBJ2-2,NA,TRBV6-5,TGTGCCAGCAGTTACGGTGGAAACGGGGAGCTGTTTTTT,CASSYGGNGELFF
NA,TRBJ2-3,TRBD2,TRBV20-1,TGCAGTGCTAGTGAGAGAATCGGGGGGGCAACAGATACGCAGTATTTT,CSASERIGGATDTQYF
NA,TRBJ2-5,NA,TRBV7-6,TGTGCCAGCAGCTTAGTGGTAGAGACCCAGTACTTC,CASSLVVETQYF
NA,TRBJ2-5,TRBD1,TRBV2,TGTGCCAGCAGTCCCGGGACAGGGGGCAGGGAGACCCAGTACTTC,CASSPGTGGRETQYF
few,TRBJ2-5,TRBD1,TRBV7-2,TGTGCCAGCAGCTTAGACAGGGGGAGGGAGACCCAGTACTTC,CASSLDRGRETQYF
few,TRBJ2-1,TRBD2,TRBV19,TGTGCCAGTAGTAGCGGGACTAGTTTTTACAATGAGCAGTTCTTC,CASSSGTSFYNEQFF
NA,TRBJ1-6,NA,TRBV6-1,TGTGCCAGCAGTGGGACGGTGAGCTCCTATAATTCACCCCTCCACTTT,CASSGTVSSYNSPLHF
few,TRBJ2-1,NA,TRBV3-1/TRBV3-2,TGTGCCAGCAGCATTGGGGGGGCAGGGGCCTTTCACAATGAGCAGTTCTTC,CASSIGGAGAFHNEQFF
NA,TRBJ1-5,NA,TRBV7-8,TGTGCCAGCAGCTTAGGTACTAGCAATCAGCCCCAGCATTTT,CASSLGTSNQPQHF
NA,TRBJ1-1,TRBD1,TRBV7-9,TGTGCCAGCAGCAAATCAGGGGGATCGAACACTGAAGCTTTCTTT,CASSKSGGSNTEAFF
NA,TRBJ2-3,TRBD2,TRBV9,TGTGCCAGCAGCGTAGTTGGTAGCGGGGGCGGTACGCAGTATTTT,CASSVVGSGGGTQYF
NA,TRBJ2-7,NA,TRBV29-1,TGCAGCGTTGGCTCAGGGGCGGCCTACGAGCAGTACTTC,CSVGSGAAYEQYF
NA,TRBJ2-2,NA,TRBV2,TGTGCCAGCAGTGGGCGCACCGGGGAGCTGTTTTTT,CASSGRTGELFF
once,TRBJ2-1,NA,TRBV14,TGTGCCAGCAGCCAAGATCGGCGGAATGAGCAGTTCTTC,CASSQDRRNEQFF
NA,TRBJ1-2,NA,TRBV5-6,TGTGCCAGCTGCCCGTTCAAGACGGGGGGCTACACCTTC,CASCPFKTGGYTF
NA,TRBJ1-1,NA,TRBV6-5,TGTGCCAGCAGTTACTCCGATACAGTGAACACTGAAGCTTTCTTT,CASSYSDTVNTEAFF
once,TRBJ1-2,NA,TRBV2,TGTGCCAGCGAACGGCAGACTAACTATGGCTACACCTTC,CASERQTNYGYTF
NA,TRBJ2-1,TRBD2,TRBV19,TGTGCCAGTAGTTCCTCTAGCGGGGGCAATGAGCAGTTCTTC,CASSSSSGGNEQFF
NA,TRBJ1-2,NA,TRBV6-5,TGTGCCAGCACTTTAGCGATCGGGAATATAGCTGGCTACACCTTC,CASTLAIGNIAGYTF
NA,TRBJ1-1,NA,TRBV18,TGTGCCAGCTCCCGGACGAGTTGGGTGAACACTGAAGCTTTCTTT,CASSRTSWVNTEAFF
NA,TRBJ1-5,TRBD1,TRBV4-1,TGCGCCAGCAGCCAAGAGAAACCGGGACAGGGACATCAGCCCCAGCATTTT,CASSQEKPGQGHQPQHF
NA,TRBJ1-2,NA,TRBV4-2,TGTGCCAGCAGCCAAGGGACCGGGACGGGGTGGGACTATGGCTACACCTTC,CASSQGTGTGWDYGYTF
NA,TRBJ2-3,TRBD2,TRBV10-3,TGTGCCATCAGTGATTCTAGCGGCGGAGCAGATACGCAGTATTTT,CAISDSSGGADTQYF
NA,TRBJ1-1,NA,TRBV27,TGTGCCGAAGTAGGGGGTAAGAACACTGAAGCTTTCTTT,CAEVGGKNTEAFF
NA,TRBJ1-1,NA,TRBV20-1,TGCAGTGCTAGTCTTCAACTTGGGACCAACACTGAAGCTTTCTTT,CSASLQLGTNTEAFF
NA,TRBJ1-2,NA,TRBV9,TGTGCCAGTACCCCCCACCCCGGTAGTCCCTCATCTGCTGGCTACACCTTC,CASTPHPGSPSSAGYTF
once,TRBJ2-1,NA,TRBV5-1,TGCGCCAGCTACCCCCCGGGGAGGGGGGGCCTGAATGAGCAGTTCTTC,CASYPPGRGGLNEQFF
NA,TRBJ2-7,NA,TRBV3-1/TRBV3-2,TGTGCCAGCAGCGGGCGGGGCATCTCCTACGAGCAGTACTTC,CASSGRGISYEQYF
NA,TRBJ1-5,NA,TRBV7-2,TGTGCCAGCAGCTCGGGGGGGAATAGCAATCAGCCCCAGCATTTT,CASSSGGNSNQPQHF
NA,TRBJ2-5,NA,TRBV6-5,TGTGCCAGTGAGGTGGGGGTGAGGGACTCGTACTTC,CASEVGVRDSYF
NA,TRBJ2-3,TRBD1,TRBV29-1,TGCAGCGCCCAAGGGGACAGGGCAAGCACAGATACGCAGTATTTT,CSAQGDRASTDTQYF
NA,TRBJ1-4,TRBD1,TRBV10-3,TGTGCCATCAGCCGGGACAGGGGAGCATCCGTTGAAAAACTGTTTTTT,CAISRDRGASVEKLFF
NA,TRBJ2-5,TRBD1,TRBV5-6,TGTGCCAGCTCTGATCCAGGGGGCGTAAGGGAGACCCAGTACTTC,CASSDPGGVRETQYF
NA,TRBJ2-3,TRBD1,TRBV13,TGTGCCAGCACCTATGACAGGGGAGTAGATACGCAGTATTTT,CASTYDRGVDTQYF
NA,TRBJ1-2,NA,TRBV6-6,TGTGCCAGCAGTTACTCAGGAGAAGGCTACACCTTC,CASSYSGEGYTF
NA,TRBJ1-2,NA,TRBV15,TGTGCCACCAGCAGAGAACGGCAGGGTTATGGCTACACCTTC,CATSRERQGYGYTF
NA,TRBJ1-6,NA,TRBV6-4,TGTGCCAGCAGTGACTTCAGTTATAATTCACCCCTCCACTTT,CASSDFSYNSPLHF
NA,TRBJ2-5,NA,TRBV5-4,TGTGCCAGCAGCTTGACCCATAAAGAGACCCAGTACTTC,CASSLTHKETQYF
NA,TRBJ1-2,NA,TRBV28,TGTGCCAGCAGTTTCCAGAGGGACTATGGCTACACCTTC,CASSFQRDYGYTF
NA,TRBJ1-5,TRBD1,TRBV6-5,TGTGCCAGCAGAGGGACAGCGCTTATCAATCAGCCCCAGCATTTT,CASRGTALINQPQHF
NA,TRBJ1-2,NA,TRBV10-1,TGCGCCAGCAGTGAGTCCGTCGCAGGGCCCTATGGCTACACCTTC,CASSESVAGPYGYTF
NA,TRBJ1-1,NA,TRBV3-1/TRBV3-2,TGTGCCAGCAGCCAAGAGGAAGGCCTTGAAGCTTTCTTT,CASSQEEGLEAFF
NA,TRBJ1-6,TRBD1,TRBV28,TGTGCCAGCAGTTTTTACTATGGACAGGGGAATTCACCCCTCCACTTT,CASSFYYGQGNSPLHF
NA,TRBJ2-7,NA,TRBV11-2,TGTGCCAGCAGCTTAGAACAGGGAGCTTACCACGAGCAGTACTTC,CASSLEQGAYHEQYF